This T cell receptor beta chain was recorded in a study of neurological immune-mediated disorders (dated by TCRdb to between 2018 and 2020). As for the study more broadly: The study compared peripheral blood TCR-beta repertoires of HTLV-I-associated myelopathy (HAM/TSP) patients, multiple sclerosis patients and healthy controls using UMI-based sequencing. The approximately 110 TCR-beta libraries covered PBMC samples along with longitudinal samples, technical triplicates, and paired sorted CD4+ and CD8+ T-cell subsets. Longitudinal HAM/TSP and healthy donors had 3 time-points each (3-40 month intervals). The cohort included 60 to 70 subjects: about 15 with HAM/TSP, some 35 with multiple sclerosis, and roughly 20 healthy controls. Study-wide conclusions, independent of this receptor: Expanded clones from different subjects shared no identical CDR3 amino acid sequences, which suggests that TCR-beta repertoires were private in all groups. TCR clonal expansion was highest in HAM/TSP patients and lowest in MS patients, with MS patients falling below even healthy controls.

The meaning of the sample's time point label: longitudinal time-point 3. For the unsorted PBMC libraries, 2 million PBMCs were stored in RNAlater at -80 degrees C until RNA extraction and were used to generate the libraries. Peripheral blood was subjected to Ficoll-Hypaque density gradient centrifugation to isolate PBMCs, which were then cryopreserved in liquid nitrogen. The trim is 6 bases for V and 2 bases for J, with a gap of 14 bases between the germline ends. Counted from cysteine to phenylalanine, this CDR3 has 15 amino acids. The sequence is cut down to CDR3 DNA, 45 bases in frame from base 1. cDNA was synthesized by template-switch 5'RACE using a primer carrying a 10-nucleotide random unique molecular identifier by which each TCR transcript was tagged. Every sequencing run yielded over 190 million TCR-beta sequences covering 15-18 subjects. The RNeasy kit was used for extraction of total RNA. Using the KAPA Real-time Library Amplification kit, TCR-beta VDJ regions were amplified with primers for the TCR constant region and the 5'RACE anchor. A first PCR added sample indexes and Illumina adaptors, and a second PCR then raised library yield. After Ampure bead purification, the roughly 650 bp TCR product was size-selected on a 2% E-gel SizeSelection system. Before pooling, libraries had their quality checked on a Bioanalyzer, their concentration measured with Qubit, and their quantity determined with the Kapa Library Quantification kit. Paired-end 2 x 150 bp sequencing of the libraries was performed on an Illumina HiSeq 2500. To increase sequence diversity, roughly 24-32% phiX was spiked into each library pool. In the paper's pipeline: The UMI-based MiGEC pipeline processed quality-filtered reads and removed over 80% of raw TCR sequences during error correction. VDJ genes were aligned to IMGT germline references, and each clonotype was defined by a unique CDR3 amino acid sequence together with V-J genes. Clonal expansion, Shannon diversity and CDR3 relatedness (CalcPairwiseDistances, ClusterSamples) were evaluated with VDJtools, and phylogenetic trees were built with CLCbio workbench. A clone was classed as expanded if it had 8 or more unique UMIs, a cutoff based on coefficient-of-variation modelling across technical triplicates. TCRdb trimmed public reads at Q25 via fastp, called clones via MiXCR and kept in-frame beta chains. Each CDR3 protein gets just one entry, which takes the most common genes and DNA from the rows behind it. These V and J calls originate from TCRdb's pipeline instead of the authors' own analysis. A total of more than 95,000 distinct CDR3 sequences appear in this sample, under 14% of them only once. The top ten clones comprise around 3.1% of the sample.

This clonotype was seen at least ten times. Its specific antigen is unknown. Base qualities are not recorded, but no much larger clone differs from it by a single base. In this chain, TRBV12-3 or TRBV12-4 is recombined with TRBJ1-5; 6 matching bases give a weak D call of TRBD1. This receptor was identified in a female donor with HTLV-1-associated myelopathy (HAM/TSP). The specimen was PBMCs. The DNA sequence reads TGTGCCAGCAGCCGTGGGACACGAGGCAATCAGCCCCAGCATTTT. Its protein is CASSRGTRGNQPQHF.